The 25 T cell receptor beta chains in this list originate from one sample, sequenced in a study of T cells expressing NK-cell markers. Using the 5' RACE reads, TCRdb records one entry per CDR3 protein without DNA. With some 600,000 distinct CDR3 sequences in the sample, the ten largest clones hold approximately 3.5%. The specimen was blood T cells: a sorted CD56 or NKG2C T cell subset, CD4+ or CD8+ T cells, or bulk PBMC T cells (not recorded which). These receptor sequences come from a man between 18 and 29 years old in good health.

The J gene is TRBJ2-5, the V gene TRBV9; lacking DNA, the TRBD2 call made by TCRdb goes unchecked. The CDR3 sequence is 15 residues long. The germline V gene has CDR1 SGDLS and CDR2 YYNGEE. The CDR3 sequence: CASSASGLKGETQYF.

This chain uses TRBV7-9 with TRBJ2-3; TCRdb lists TRBD1, though no DNA is available to test this call. CDR1 is SEHNR, CDR2 FQNEAQ, per germline (reference sequence). The CDR3 extends over 13 amino acids. The CDR3 region is CASSSGKGDTQYF. Full variable domain (rest looked up from reference TRBV7-9 and TRBJ2-3): DTGVSQNPRHKITKRGQNVTFRCDPISEHNRLYWYRQTLGQGPEFLTYFQNEAQLEKSRLLSDRFSAERPKGSFSTLEIQRTEQGDSAMYLCASSSGKGDTQYFGPGTRLTVL.

The CDR3 loop reads CASTPGVTGYNEQFF. This sequence joins TRBV6-2 or TRBV6-3 and TRBJ2-1; TCRdb indicates TRBD1, and absent DNA this call remains unverified. The CDR3 covers 15 residues. Germline V gives CDR1 MNHEY, CDR2 SVGEGT.

This chain connects TRBV12-3 or TRBV12-4 to TRBJ2-1; as DNA is missing, the TRBD1 call by TCRdb cannot be tested. This CDR3 has 17 amino acids. The CDR3 spells CASSLALNIPTLNEQFF.

This chain connects TRBV5-1 to TRBJ2-2; there is no DNA to check the TCRdb D call of TRBD1. Germline CDR1 and CDR2: SGHRS and YFSETQ. The CDR3 totals 17 residues. CDR3 sequence reads: CASSLDWGRWLTGELFF.

V gene TRBV20-1 combines with J gene TRBJ1-1. In germline, CDR1 is DFQATT, CDR2 SNEGSKA (reference sequence). This CDR3 contains 16 residues. CDR3 loop: CSARGGGTNMRTEAFF.

The chain uses TRBV6-2 or TRBV6-3 and TRBJ2-3; TCRdb outputs TRBD2, but without DNA this stays unchecked. The CDR3 is 17 residues long. Germline V gene data show CDR1 as MNHEY and CDR2 as SVGEGT. The CDR3 spells CASSYSPAGGITDTQYF.

V is TRBV25-1 and J is TRBJ2-4; TCRdb's D call of TRBD1 is untestable without DNA. Germline-derived CDR1 and CDR2 are MGHDK and SYGVNS. This CDR3 spans 13 amino acids. CDR3 amino acids: CASSEQGRNIQYF.

This chain uses TRBV7-3 with TRBJ2-1; TCRdb gives TRBD1 as the D gene, but with no DNA this cannot be confirmed. The length of the CDR3 is 17 residues. Germline CDR1 SGHTA, CDR2 FQGTGA. CDR3 protein: CASSPRTGDPPYNEQFF.

The chain has TRBV27 and TRBJ1-4. Germline CDR1 reads MNHEY; CDR2 reads SMNVEV (reference sequence). The CDR3 runs 14 residues. The CDR3 loop reads CASKQTLLDEKLFF.

V usage is TRBV27 and J usage is TRBJ2-6; the D gene TCRdb calls, TRBD1, cannot be checked with no DNA. Germline CDR1 is MNHEY and CDR2 is SMNVEV (reference sequence). The CDR3 has 16 residues. The CDR3 is CASLPEGASGANVLTF. The full variable domain, its missing parts supplied by reference TRBV27 and TRBJ2-6, is EAQVTQNPRYLITVTGKKLTVTCSQNMNHEYMSWYRQDPGLGLRQIYYSMNVEVTDKGDVPEGYKVSRKEKRNFPLILESPSPNQTSLYFCASLPEGASGANVLTFGAGSRLTVL.

This rearrangement joins TRBV4-3 to TRBJ2-1; as DNA is missing, the TRBD2 call by TCRdb cannot be tested. Germline CDR1 reads LGHNA; CDR2 reads YSLEER. The CDR3 totals 17 residues. This CDR3 is CASSQRTGLAGGNEQFF.

This chain's CDR3 is CASSLAILPGGTQYF. The V gene is TRBV7-2, the J gene TRBJ2-5; the TCRdb call, TRBD1, lacks DNA for checking. Germline V gene sequence: CDR1 SGHTA, CDR2 FQGNSA. The CDR3 covers 15 residues.

The chain uses TRBV13 and TRBJ2-2; the TRBD1 assignment by TCRdb is unverifiable without DNA. The V gene's germline CDR1 is PRHDT and CDR2 FYEKMQ (reference sequence). The CDR3 length is 14 residues. CDR3: CASSLGGGARELFF. The variable domain in full, completed from reference TRBV13 and TRBJ2-2, reads AAGVIQSPRHLIKEKRETATLKCYPIPRHDTVYWYQQGPGQDPQFLISFYEKMQSDKGSIPDRFSAQQFSDYHSELNMSSLELGDSALYFCASSLGGGARELFFGEGSRLTVL.

J is TRBJ2-5 and V is TRBV4-1; there is no DNA to check the TCRdb D call of TRBD1. The CDR3 loop spans 15 amino acids. Germline CDR1 and CDR2: MGHRA and YSYEKL. CDR3 loop: CASSQRTGFPETQYF.

J is TRBJ2-1 and V is TRBV29-1; TCRdb proposes TRBD2, but this gene call is untestable without DNA. The germline gives CDR1 SQVTM, CDR2 ANQGSEA. CDR3 length: 14 residues. The CDR3 sequence: CSGETGTSGSVQFF.

J is TRBJ2-7 and V is TRBV3-1. The CDR3 has 12 residues. The V gene's germline CDR1 is LGHDT and CDR2 YNNKEL (reference sequence). The CDR3 protein is CASSQQPGEQYF.

The CDR3 loop is CSGGSGAPVGNQPQHF. The V and J genes are TRBV20-1 and TRBJ1-5; TCRdb selects TRBD1, and the lack of DNA leaves this call unchecked. There are 16 residues in the CDR3. Per the germline V gene, CDR1 is DFQATT and CDR2 is SNEGSKA (reference sequence).

V and J are TRBV29-1 and TRBJ1-1; TCRdb calls TRBD1, which cannot be checked without DNA. The CDR3 runs to 16 residues. Per germline, CDR1 SQVTM and CDR2 ANQGSEA. The CDR3 sequence: CSVEDFSGDRWGKAFF.

The rearrangement uses TRBV7-9 and TRBJ1-1; the TCRdb D gene call, TRBD1, has no DNA to confirm it. CDR1 and CDR2 (germline): SEHNR, FQNEAQ (reference sequence). This CDR3 has 15 amino acids. CDR3 sequence: CASRFTGTPNTEAFF.

The rearrangement uses TRBV10-3 and TRBJ2-1; the TCRdb call, TRBD2, lacks DNA for checking. The CDR3 totals 18 residues. The V gene's germline CDR1 is ENHRY and CDR2 SYGVKD. The CDR3 here is CAISERGITSGKGNEQFF.

This sequence joins TRBV11-1 and TRBJ2-1; the D call of TRBD1 rests on TCRdb alone, since no DNA is present to check it. The CDR3 has 16 amino acids. Looked up from germline, CDR1 is SGHAT and CDR2 is FQDESV (reference sequence). CDR3 sequence reads: CASSLGGSRSYNEQFF.

This chain links TRBV30 with TRBJ1-2; TCRdb calls TRBD1, which cannot be checked without DNA. This CDR3 spans 16 amino acids. CDR1 and CDR2 from the germline V gene are GTSNPN and SVGIG (reference sequence). The CDR3 spells CAWSPIGTAPNYGYTF.

V is TRBV20-1 and J is TRBJ2-7; the D gene TCRdb calls, TRBD1, cannot be checked with no DNA. Looked up from germline, CDR1 is DFQATT and CDR2 is SNEGSKA (reference sequence). The CDR3 is made up of 14 amino acids. CDR3 protein: CSARDGGGTYEQYF.

The chain recombines TRBV27 with TRBJ2-2. This CDR3 comprises 11 residues. The germline CDR1 and CDR2 sequences are MNHEY and SMNVEV (reference sequence). The CDR3 reads CASHGTGELFF.